Listed here are 7 T cell receptor beta chains from one sample, sequenced in a study of blood T cells in healthy people across ages. The second PCR ran roughly 7 to 12 cycles with a sample-barcoded 5' primer and J-beta primers. Using its own MiXCR run on the 5' RACE reads, TCRdb lists one record per CDR3 protein. This table holds approximately 800,000 distinct CDR3 sequences, 35% to 50% found once. The specimen sequenced was blood. The source of these receptors is an elderly man in good health.

The chain uses TRBV15 and TRBJ1-4, with TRBD1 as a possible D gene (6 bases). Per the germline V gene, CDR1 is LNHNV and CDR2 is YYDKDF (reference sequence). V was clipped by 5 bases and J by 7 bases, with 17 bases between them. This CDR3 is 15 amino acids long. CDR3 in amino acids: CATSVPTGLVEKLFF. CDR3 sequence (DNA): TGTGCCACCAGCGTTCCAACAGGGCTGGTTGAAAAACTGTTTTTT.

The V gene is TRBV4-1, the J gene TRBJ1-4; the D gene is possibly TRBD1 (5 bases). The V gene lost 0 bases and the J gene lost 6 bases, with 11 bases spanning the gap. The germline gives CDR1 MGHRA, CDR2 YSYEKL. The CDR3 covers 15 residues. CDR3 in amino acids: CASSQDQRGHEKLFF. CDR3 nucleotides: TGCGCCAGCAGCCAAGATCAGAGGGGACATGAAAAACTGTTTTTT.

This clonotype was counted a few times. V and J are TRBV6-2 or TRBV6-3 and TRBJ2-7, with 11 nucleotides matching TRBD2. The CDR3 covers 14 residues. V dropped 8 bases and J dropped 3; count of bases not matched to a gene: 6. Per the germline V gene, CDR1 is MNHEY and CDR2 is SVGEGT. The CDR3: CASDPSGRNYEQYF. The CDR3 DNA is TGTGCCAGCGACCCTAGCGGGAGGAACTACGAGCAGTACTTC.

CDR3 nucleotide sequence: TGTGCCAGCACCCGATTAGCCGCAGCCCCTATGAACACTGAAGCTTTCTTT. Its translation is CASTRLAAAPMNTEAFF. The V call is TRBV12-3 or TRBV12-4, the J call TRBJ1-1; D not certain. V was cut by 7 bases and J by 0 bases, with 21 bases left in between. The CDR3 is 17 residues long.

The V gene is TRBV4-1, the J gene TRBJ1-2; D gene uncertain. Between the trimmed V and J ends, which lost 1 base and 4 bases, there was a span of 13 bases. Germline V lookup: CDR1 MGHRA, CDR2 YSYEKL. This CDR3 comprises 15 residues. CDR3 nucleotides: TGCGCCAGCAGCCAAGTCGGTGGAGCGGGCTATGGCTACACCTTC. Amino acid sequence: CASSQVGGAGYGYTF.

The chain is built from TRBV6-2 or TRBV6-3 and TRBJ2-5; no reliable D call. The DNA end is a closer match to TRBJ2-7, so the J assignment may be wrong. CDR3 size: 13 residues. The germline gives CDR1 MNHEY, CDR2 SVGEGT. CDR3 protein: CATRTARPVEQYF. The CDR3 region has the DNA TGTGCCACCAGGACGGCCAGGCCCGTCGAGCAGTACTTC.

This clonotype was recorded a few times. J is TRBJ2-5 and V is TRBV7-9; 7 nucleotides align to TRBD2. The CDR3 runs to 18 residues. Germline V gene sequence: CDR1 SEHNR, CDR2 FQNEAQ (reference sequence). V lost 9 bases, J lost 4 bases, and 23 bases stayed unmatched. CDR3 in amino acids: CARKATHLGGTARETQYF. Here the CDR3 DNA reads TGTGCCAGGAAGGCTACGCACCTCGGGGGGACCGCCAGAGAGACCCAGTACTTC.